This passage covers 22 T cell receptor beta chains from one sample sequenced in a study of blood T cell repertoires in COVID-19. Clones were read by immunoSEQ multiplex PCR, and TCRdb kept only the in-frame ones, dropping some. The sample shows under 500,000 clones, around 89% of them seen only once. The sequencing input was peripheral blood. The receptors shown here come from a woman aged 25 to 39 with acute or convalescent COVID-19.

The table lists this clone with a count of one. The chain recombines TRBV9 with TRBJ2-7; 11 bases fit TRBD1. Germline V gives CDR1 SGDLS, CDR2 YYNGEE. CDR3 length: 14 amino acids. The J segment lost 3 bases and the V segment lost 4 bases, leaving 3 bases of the junction unmatched. The DNA of the CDR3 is TGTGCCAGCAGCACGGGACAGGGGGTCTACGAGCAGTACTTC. Protein sequence: CASSTGQGVYEQYF.

A remark on this clone: Distinct nucleotide sequences in the sample also encode this CDR3. The V gene is TRBV7-2, the J gene TRBJ2-7; no firm D call. The V gene lost 5 bases and the J gene lost 3 bases, with 5 bases spanning the gap. The CDR3 runs 11 residues. The germline CDR1 and CDR2 sequences are SGHTA and FQGNSA. The CDR3 is CASSLYYEQYF. The CDR3 DNA is TGTGCCAGCAGCCTATACTACGAGCAGTACTTC.

This chain connects TRBV4-2 to TRBJ2-2; perhaps TRBD1 as D (6 bases). This CDR3 comprises 19 residues. V lost 3 bases and J 2 bases, leaving 22 bases between the germline ends. Per germline, CDR1 LGHNA and CDR2 YNFKEQ. CDR3 residues: CASSHIGPRSGENTGELFF. The CDR3 bases are TGTGCCAGCAGCCATATCGGCCCCAGATCAGGGGAAAACACCGGGGAGCTGTTTTTT.

The V and J genes are TRBV5-1 and TRBJ2-3, with D perhaps matching TRBD2 (5 bases). V was clipped by 2 bases and J by 3 bases, with 13 bases between them. There are 15 residues in the CDR3. Germline values: CDR1 SGHRS, CDR2 YFSETQ. Here the CDR3 DNA reads TGCGCCAGCAGCTTCGGGGTTGGGTTGACAGATACGCAGTATTTT. Its protein is CASSFGVGLTDTQYF.

The chain couples TRBV9 to TRBJ2-5; 8 positions agree with TRBD2. The CDR3 consists of 16 residues. Trimming at V came to 3 bases and at J to 5 bases, leaving 12 bases not matched to a gene. Germline V CDR1 and CDR2: SGDLS, YYNGEE. The DNA for the CDR3 is TGTGCCAGCAGCGAGGGGGTGACTAGCGAAGGGGAGACCCAGTACTTC. Translated: CASSEGVTSEGETQYF.

The CDR3 coding sequence is TGTGCCAGTGTAGGGGGGAGGGGCAATCAGCCCCAGCATTTT. Translated, it gives CASVGGRGNQPQHF. The chain combines TRBV19 with TRBJ1-5; D may be TRBD1 (6 bases). The germline V gene has CDR1 LNHDA and CDR2 SQIVND (reference sequence). The germline V and J ends were trimmed by 8 bases and 2 bases, with 13 bases remaining between them. The CDR3 runs to 14 residues.

The chain is built from TRBV9 and TRBJ2-7; D gene uncertain. Looked up from germline, CDR1 is SGDLS and CDR2 is YYNGEE. The V end lost 0 bases, the J end lost 1 base, and 8 bases lay between the germline ends. The CDR3 totals 14 residues. CDR3 protein: CASSVAHGSYEQYF. In DNA form, the CDR3 reads TGTGCCAGCAGCGTAGCTCACGGTTCCTACGAGCAGTACTTC.

This chain joins TRBV7-3 and TRBJ1-1; no definite D call. V lost 4 bases, J lost 7 bases, and 13 bases lay in between. The CDR3 spans 13 residues. Germline V gene data show CDR1 as SGHTA and CDR2 as FQGTGA. This chain's CDR3 is CASSWEGTGEAFF. CDR3 sequence (DNA): TGTGCCAGCAGCTGGGAGGGAACGGGTGAAGCTTTCTTT. Combining the CDR3 with reference TRBV7-3 and TRBJ1-1 gives the whole variable domain GAGVSQTPSNKVTEKGKYVELRCDPISGHTALYWYRQSLGQGPEFLIYFQGTGAADDSGLPNDRFFAVRPEGSVSTLKIQRTERGDSAVYLCASSWEGTGEAFFGQGTRLTVV.

V usage is TRBV11-2 and J usage is TRBJ2-1, with D uncertain. Per germline, CDR1 SGHAT and CDR2 FQNNGV. With 1 base removed from V and 0 bases from J, the gap between germline ends came to 13 bases. The CDR3 has 17 amino acids. CDR3 amino acids: CASSLGPPPGSYNEQFF. The DNA for the CDR3 is TGTGCCAGCAGCTTAGGTCCCCCTCCCGGCTCCTACAATGAGCAGTTCTTC. Variable domain in full (rest from reference TRBV11-2 and TRBJ2-1): EAGVAQSPRYKIIEKRQSVAFWCNPISGHATLYWYQQILGQGPKLLIQFQNNGVVDDSQLPKDRFSAERLKGVDSTLKIQPAKLEDSAVYLCASSLGPPPGSYNEQFFGPGTRLTVL.

The chain links TRBV27 to TRBJ2-6; 8 nucleotides line up with TRBD1. The germline CDR1 and CDR2 sequences are MNHEY and SMNVEV (reference sequence). The CDR3 has 16 amino acids. The V segment lost 6 bases and the J segment 1 base; nucleotides outside the gene matches: 5. This chain's CDR3 is CASSGTGISGANVLTF. CDR3 coding DNA: TGTGCCAGCAGCGGGACAGGAATATCTGGGGCCAACGTCCTGACTTTC.

This chain links TRBV7-2 with TRBJ1-1, with D uncertain. Between the trimmed V and J ends, which lost 5 bases and 0 bases, there was a span of 4 bases. CDR3 length equals 12 residues. CDR1 is SGHTA, CDR2 FQGNSA, per germline. The CDR3 sequence is CASSLMNTEAFF. In DNA form, the CDR3 reads TGTGCCAGCAGCCTTATGAACACTGAAGCTTTCTTT.

The CDR3 DNA reads as TGTGCCAGCAGCTTGGAGGGACAGGATGGAGAGACCCAGTACTTC. Translated, it gives CASSLEGQDGETQYF. The chain has TRBV5-6 and TRBJ2-5, with TRBD1 identical over 8 bases. Germline lookup yields CDR1 SGHDT and CDR2 YYEEEE. The length of the CDR3 is 15 residues. V dropped 0 bases and J dropped 4; count of bases not matched to a gene: 5.

A remark on this clone: A much bigger clone sits one base away, suggesting this may be a read error. The chain employs TRBV7-6 and TRBJ2-7, with 7 bases that match TRBD1. This CDR3 has 13 residues. Unmatched junction bases numbered 1, after V lost 3 bases and J lost 2 bases. Germline-derived CDR1 and CDR2 are SGHVS and FNYEAQ. Here the CDR3 reads CASSLQGAYEQYF. CDR3 in DNA: TGTGCCAGCAGCTTGCAGGGGGCCTACGAGCAGTACTTC. Full variable domain (rest looked up from reference TRBV7-6 and TRBJ2-7): GAGVSQSPRYKVTKRGQDVALRCDPISGHVSLYWYRQALGQGPEFLTYFNYEAQQDKSGLPNDRFSAERPEGSISTLTIQRTEQRDSAMYRCASSLQGAYEQYFGPGTRLTVT.

This chain joins TRBV15 and TRBJ2-2; 8 bases map to TRBD2. The CDR3 has 15 amino acids. Germline assignment: CDR1 LNHNV and CDR2 YYDKDF (reference sequence). The ends lost 6 bases at V and 1 base at J; junction bases unmatched: 4. The CDR3 loop is CATSPTSVNTGELFF. In DNA, the CDR3 is TGTGCCACCAGTCCGACTAGCGTGAACACCGGGGAGCTGTTTTTT.

The chain employs TRBV6-1 and TRBJ1-1; 7 nucleotides align to TRBD1. The ends lost 10 bases at V and 2 bases at J; junction bases unmatched: 7. The CDR3 contains 13 residues. CDR1 is MNHNS, CDR2 SASEGT, per germline. The CDR3 loop reads CAISTGANTEAFF. The CDR3 DNA sequence: TGTGCCATTTCTACAGGGGCTAACACTGAAGCTTTCTTT.

This clone was picked up one time. This chain connects TRBV7-3 to TRBJ1-1, with 7 bases fitting TRBD1. The V and J ends lost 5 bases and 0 bases, in that order; junction bases with no gene match: 3. The CDR3 is 14 amino acids. Germline lookup yields CDR1 SGHTA and CDR2 FQGTGA. The CDR3 nucleotides are TGTGCCAGCAGCCTAGGGACAGTGAACACTGAAGCTTTCTTT. Translating it yields CASSLGTVNTEAFF.

The DNA for the CDR3 is TGTGCCTGGAGTGTCGTCACAACCAATCAGCCCCAGCATTTT. Residues: CAWSVVTTNQPQHF. This chain uses TRBV30 with TRBJ1-5, with unresolved D. The CDR3 is 14 residues long. V lost 0 bases, J lost 3 bases, and 9 bases lay in between. Germline V gene data show CDR1 as GTSNPN and CDR2 as SVGIG (reference sequence).

J is TRBJ1-1 and V is TRBV10-1, with 7 bases that match TRBD1. With 7 bases clipped from V and 1 base from J, the junction kept 9 bases outside the gene matches. CDR1 and CDR2 (germline): WNHNN, SYGVQD (reference sequence). This CDR3 is 15 amino acids long. CDR3 DNA sequence: TGCGCCAGCACTATAGACAGGGCAAGGAACACTGAAGCTTTCTTT. Its protein product is CASTIDRARNTEAFF.

The chain uses TRBV7-8 and TRBJ1-2, with a possible D match to TRBD1 (5 bases). CDR1 and CDR2 from the germline V gene are SGHVS and FQNEAQ. V was shortened by 7 bases and J by 8 bases, with 17 bases between the two germline ends. The CDR3 length is 13 residues. CDR3 region: CASTPGGGDGYTF. CDR3 sequence (DNA): TGTGCCAGCACCCCGGGGGGAGGCGACGGCTACACCTTC.

The chain recombines TRBV5-1 with TRBJ2-3, with D tentatively TRBD2 (5 bases). The V gene lost 7 bases and the J gene lost 2 bases, with 17 bases spanning the gap. Germline CDR1 SGHRS, CDR2 YFSETQ. The CDR3 covers 15 residues. The CDR3 DNA is TGCGCCAGCCAGATTGATCGGGGAACCACAGATACGCAGTATTTT. The encoded protein is CASQIDRGTTDTQYF. The variable domain in full, completed from reference TRBV5-1 and TRBJ2-3, reads KAGVTQTPRYLIKTRGQQVTLSCSPISGHRSVSWYQQTPGQGLQFLFEYFSETQRNKGNFPGRFSGRQFSNSRSEMNVSTLELGDSALYLCASQIDRGTTDTQYFGPGTRLTVL.

V is TRBV4-1 and J is TRBJ1-5; 9 bases line up with TRBD1. In germline, CDR1 is MGHRA, CDR2 YSYEKL. The CDR3 runs to 14 residues. With 4 bases clipped from V and 5 bases from J, the junction kept 3 bases outside the gene matches. The DNA of the CDR3 is TGCGCCAGCAGCCTCCGGGACAGGGATCAGCCCCAGCATTTT. It yields the protein CASSLRDRDQPQHF.

This rearrangement joins TRBV7-2 to TRBJ1-2; 7 nucleotides align to TRBD1. This CDR3 comprises 15 residues. Per germline, CDR1 SGHTA and CDR2 FQGNSA. Trimming at V came to 6 bases and at J to 3 bases, leaving 10 bases not matched to a gene. Here the CDR3 reads CASSSGFGQDYGYTF. The CDR3 coding sequence is TGTGCCAGCAGTTCAGGCTTTGGACAGGACTATGGCTACACCTTC.